The sequence of this T cell receptor beta chain was determined in a study of blood T cell repertoires in COVID-19. Overall study context: Spain, Italy and the United States supplied samples that represented acute and convalescent COVID-19. Sample material is recorded as cDNA or gDNA derived from T cells, B-cell-depleted T cells, or PBMCs.

Germline V CDR1 and CDR2: LGHNA, YSLEER. V trimming: 4 bases; J trimming: 4 bases; junction bases outside the gene matches: 4. There are 15 residues in the CDR3. Methods used by the authors: Reference gene primer amplification gave nucleated cell count estimates. Measured with immunoSEQ multiplex PCR; TCRdb has only the in-frame clones, and not every one. V and J calls and clone size come straight from that table; D and trimming were deduced from the DNA. This repertoire shows some 280,000 clones, more than 80% found once; its top ten account for about 3%. The V call is TRBV4-3, the J call TRBJ2-3; TRBD2 agrees at 11 bases. Sequencing was performed on peripheral blood. This clonotype was sampled from a woman younger than 45 with active or convalescent COVID-19. CDR3 in amino acids: CASSPVAGGADTQYF. In DNA, the CDR3 is TGCGCCAGCAGCCCGGTAGCGGGGGGGGCAGATACGCAGTATTTT.